This T cell receptor beta chain was identified during a study of cytomegalovirus exposure and HLA in healthy donors. The protocol was immunoSEQ multiplex PCR, while the TCRdb copy is restricted to in-frame clones and leaves out a portion. Of 100,000 to 150,000 clones detected, about 96% appear once; the ten largest clones hold around 1.7%. V was cut by 2 bases and J by 4 bases, with 9 bases left in between. CDR3 length: 14 amino acids. Germline V gives CDR1 MNHNY, CDR2 SVGAGI (reference sequence). This TCR was recovered from a man aged 18 to 30 in good health and CMV-seronegative. Sequenced sample: PBMCs. The chain links TRBV6-6 to TRBJ1-5; D not resolved. The CDR3 spells CASSYGDTNQPQHF. As DNA, the CDR3 is TGTGCCAGCAGTTACGGCGACACTAATCAGCCCCAGCATTTT.